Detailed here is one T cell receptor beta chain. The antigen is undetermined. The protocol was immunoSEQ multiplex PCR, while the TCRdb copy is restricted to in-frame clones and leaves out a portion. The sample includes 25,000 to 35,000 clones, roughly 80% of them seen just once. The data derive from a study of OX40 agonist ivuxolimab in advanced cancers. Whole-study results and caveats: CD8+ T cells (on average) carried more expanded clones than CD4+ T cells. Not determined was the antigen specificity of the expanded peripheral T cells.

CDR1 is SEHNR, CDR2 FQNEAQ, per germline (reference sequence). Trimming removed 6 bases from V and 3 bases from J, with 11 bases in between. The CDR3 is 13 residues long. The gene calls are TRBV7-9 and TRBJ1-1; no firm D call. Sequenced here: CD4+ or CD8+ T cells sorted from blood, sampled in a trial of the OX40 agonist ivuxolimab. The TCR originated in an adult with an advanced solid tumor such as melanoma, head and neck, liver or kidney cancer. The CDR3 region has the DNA TGTGCCAGCAGAGGACCCTGGGACACTGAAGCTTTCTTT. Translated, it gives CASRGPWDTEAFF.